This T cell receptor beta chain appears in the sequencing data of a study of T-cell reconstitution after alpha-beta-depleted transplantation in children. In this sample, this clonotype turned up many times. The antigen remains unidentified. Preparation of the TCRbeta library used unique molecular identifiers. TCRdb re-analysed the PCR reads in MiXCR, keeping a single row per CDR3 protein. The table records about 300,000 distinct CDR3 sequences, roughly 9.1% of them present only once. Looked up from germline, CDR1 is SQVTM and CDR2 is ANQGSEA. There are 12 residues in the CDR3. V lost 3 bases and J lost 1, with 5 bases in between. General study results and limits: Newly made T cells mostly supplied T-cell counts and diversity one year after transplant. Where alpha-beta T cells came from about two months after transplant was reportedly several hundred expanded graft clones. For some patients, TCRbeta diversity was high at day 60 because of recipient T cells and thymic progenitors that survived.

The sequenced sample was PBMCs, obtained before TCRalphabeta/CD19-depleted stem cell transplant. The chain couples TRBV29-1 to TRBJ2-3, with unresolved D. This TCR derives from a boy under two years old with acute myeloid leukemia, due to receive a stem cell transplant. The CDR3 region is CSVDLGTDTQYF. CDR3 DNA sequence: TGCAGCGTTGATCTAGGCACAGATACGCAGTATTTT.